Shown below are 16 T cell receptor beta chains from a single sample sequenced in a study of blood T cell repertoires in COVID-19. Libraries were prepared by immunoSEQ multiplex PCR; TCRdb keeps only in-frame clonotypes and omits some of them. The data contain about 160,000 clones, around 82% of them singletons. Sequencing was done on a sample of peripheral blood. Every receptor here comes from a man in his 60s who had recovered from COVID-19.

This clone was observed a few times. The genes are TRBV2 and TRBJ1-3, with 8 bases fitting TRBD1. The CDR3 totals 17 residues. Germline V lookup: CDR1 SNHLY, CDR2 FYNNEI. Germline trimming cut 2 bases from V and 1 base from J; bases unmatched to any gene: 7. The CDR3 sequence: CASSEWAGGTSGNTIYF. The CDR3 coding sequence is TGTGCCAGCAGTGAATGGGCAGGGGGCACATCTGGAAACACCATATATTTT. The full variable domain, its missing parts supplied by reference TRBV2 and TRBJ1-3, is EPEVTQTPSHQVTQMGQEVILRCVPISNHLYFYWYRQILGQKVEFLVSFYNNEISEKSEIFDDQFSVERPDGSNFTLKIRSTKLEDSAMYFCASSEWAGGTSGNTIYFGEGSWLTVV.

This sequence joins TRBV9 and TRBJ2-4; 7 bases align to TRBD2. Germline CDR1 SGDLS, CDR2 YYNGEE. With 2 bases clipped from V and 5 bases from J, the junction kept 1 base outside the gene matches. This CDR3 contains 13 residues. The CDR3 here is CASSVAGENIQYF. In DNA, the CDR3 is TGTGCCAGCAGCGTGGCGGGAGAAAACATTCAGTACTTC.

This clone was seen more than once but under ten times. The DNA for the CDR3 is TGTGCCAGCTTTAAGGGGACAATGAACACTGAAGCTTTCTTT. Translation: CASFKGTMNTEAFF. The chain couples TRBV6-1 to TRBJ1-1; tentative D call: TRBD1 (6 bases). Germline V CDR1 and CDR2: MNHNS, SASEGT. CDR3 length equals 14 residues. V gave up 8 bases and J gave up 0 bases, with 13 bases separating them.

The rearrangement joins TRBV27 to TRBJ2-7; 7 nucleotides agree with TRBD1. The CDR3 spans 17 residues. The germline gives CDR1 MNHEY, CDR2 SMNVEV (reference sequence). Losses at the gene ends were 5 bases for V and 4 bases for J; bases not matched to a gene: 17. CDR3 in DNA: TGTGCCAGCAGTCGGGACAGATTCCTCTTGCCGGGTTACGAGCAGTACTTC. Its protein product is CASSRDRFLLPGYEQYF.

The V and J genes are TRBV6-4 and TRBJ2-5; 12 nucleotides line up with TRBD2. CDR1 is MRHNA and CDR2 is SNTAGT in the germline V gene. With V trimmed by 6 bases and J by 4 bases, 3 bases remained unmatched. This CDR3 region has 14 residues. CDR3 nucleotide sequence: TGTGCCAGCAGCACTAGCGGGGGGTCAGAGACCCAGTACTTC. Protein product: CASSTSGGSETQYF.

The J gene is TRBJ1-1, the V gene TRBV27; no firm D call. There are 13 residues in the CDR3. CDR1 MNHEY and CDR2 SMNVEV come from the germline V gene (reference sequence). Trimming cost V 6 bases and J 5 bases, with 13 bases left between them. In DNA form, the CDR3 reads TGTGCCAGCAGGTCCCTCAGCGGAACTGAAGCTTTCTTT. Translating gives CASRSLSGTEAFF.

The chain employs TRBV7-2 and TRBJ2-5; D gene uncertain. The V end lost 6 bases, the J end lost 2 bases, and 22 bases lay between the germline ends. CDR1 is SGHTA, CDR2 FQGNSA, per germline. This CDR3 is built from 17 residues. The CDR3 spells CASSTLNRTLRQETQYF. As DNA, the CDR3 is TGTGCCAGCAGTACCCTTAATAGAACGCTGAGACAAGAGACCCAGTACTTC.

The V and J genes are TRBV29-1 and TRBJ2-3, with D possibly being TRBD2 (7 bases). Looked up from germline, CDR1 is SQVTM and CDR2 is ANQGSEA. The CDR3 contains 18 residues. The germline V and J ends were trimmed by 2 bases and 2 bases, with 23 bases remaining between them. In DNA, the CDR3 is TGCAGCGTTGAACTTTTTGGGGGGGGCCCAGAGTACACAGATACGCAGTATTTT. This sequence encodes CSVELFGGGPEYTDTQYF.

The CDR3 spells CAISATGTTEAFF. CDR3 nucleotides: TGTGCCATCAGTGCGACAGGGACCACTGAAGCTTTCTTT. The J gene is TRBJ1-1, the V gene TRBV10-3; 7 bases line up with TRBD1. This CDR3 contains 13 residues. CDR1 is ENHRY, CDR2 SYGVKD, per germline. V lost 4 bases and J lost 4; bases outside the gene matches: 3.

The chain joins TRBV4-1 to TRBJ2-1; 8 bases line up with TRBD2. CDR1 is MGHRA and CDR2 is YSYEKL in the germline V gene. The CDR3 length is 14 residues. Germline trimming cut 3 bases from V and 4 bases from J; bases unmatched to any gene: 2. The CDR3 bases are TGCGCCAGCAGCCAGCGGGGGGCTTACAATGAGCAGTTCTTC. This translates into CASSQRGAYNEQFF.

This chain connects TRBV4-1 to TRBJ2-3; no clear D. The CDR3 is 13 amino acids. Trimming removed 3 bases from V and 4 bases from J, with 8 bases in between. The V gene's germline CDR1 is MGHRA and CDR2 YSYEKL. CDR3 in amino acids: CASSQYQADTQYF. The CDR3 region has the DNA TGCGCCAGCAGCCAGTACCAGGCAGATACGCAGTATTTT.

This chain links TRBV2 with TRBJ2-3, with D perhaps matching TRBD2 (6 bases). V shed 6 bases and J shed 0 bases, with 10 bases lying between them. This CDR3 region has 14 residues. CDR1 is SNHLY, CDR2 FYNNEI, per germline. CDR3 nucleotide sequence: TGTGCCAGCAGGACTAGGATTAGCACAGATACGCAGTATTTT. It encodes CASRTRISTDTQYF.

Worth noting for this clone: A read error may produce the germline difference seen at one junction end. The rearrangement joins TRBV7-7 to TRBJ2-3; 7 positions match TRBD1. CDR3 size: 15 residues. The germline gives CDR1 SSHAT, CDR2 FNYEAQ (reference sequence). CDR3 residues: CASREPGQKTDTQYF. CDR3 coding DNA: TGTGCTAGCAGGGAACCGGGACAGAAGACAGATACGCAGTATTTT.

The rearrangement uses TRBV4-2 and TRBJ1-3; D gene uncertain. Looked up from germline, CDR1 is LGHNA and CDR2 is YNFKEQ. The CDR3 sequence is 14 residues long. Trimming removed 1 base from V and 3 bases from J, with 7 bases in between. The DNA for the CDR3 is TGTGCCAGCAGCCAAGCGATCGGTGGAAACACCATATATTTT. This translates into CASSQAIGGNTIYF.

The chain employs TRBV7-2 and TRBJ2-5; the D gene is possibly TRBD1 (5 bases). The CDR3 is 13 residues long. From germline, CDR1 is SGHTA and CDR2 FQGNSA. Deletions cut 5 bases from V and 2 bases from J, with 9 bases between. CDR3 nucleotide sequence: TGTGCCAGCAGCCCCAGGGTGCAAGAGACCCAGTACTTC. Translation gives CASSPRVQETQYF. Full variable domain (missing parts from reference TRBV7-2 and TRBJ2-5): GAGVSQSPSNKVTEKGKDVELRCDPISGHTALYWYRQSLGQGLEFLIYFQGNSAPDKSGLPSDRFSAERTGGSVSTLTIQRTQQEDSAVYLCASSPRVQETQYFGPGTRLLVL.

The V and J genes are TRBV6-5 and TRBJ2-7; the D is unclear. V was trimmed by 0 bases and J by 7 bases, leaving 16 bases between them. Germline CDR1 MNHEY, CDR2 SVGAGI. CDR3 size: 15 residues. The CDR3 DNA follows: TGTGCCAGCAGTTACTCCCTCGTGGGTTCGGGTGAGCAGTACTTC. Residues: CASSYSLVGSGEQYF.